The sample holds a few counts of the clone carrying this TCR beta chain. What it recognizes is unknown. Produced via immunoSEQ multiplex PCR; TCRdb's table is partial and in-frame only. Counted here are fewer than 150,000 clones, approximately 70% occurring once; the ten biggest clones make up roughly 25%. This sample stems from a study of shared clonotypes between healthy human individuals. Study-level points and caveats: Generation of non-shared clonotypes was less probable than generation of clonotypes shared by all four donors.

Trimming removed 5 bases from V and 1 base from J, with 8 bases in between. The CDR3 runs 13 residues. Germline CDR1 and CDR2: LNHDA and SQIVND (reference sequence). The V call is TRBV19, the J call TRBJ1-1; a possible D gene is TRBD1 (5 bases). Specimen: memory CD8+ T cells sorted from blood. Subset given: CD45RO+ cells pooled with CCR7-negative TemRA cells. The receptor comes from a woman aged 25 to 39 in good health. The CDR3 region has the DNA TGTGCCAGTAGTCGCGACAGGAACACTGAAGCTTTCTTT. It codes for CASSRDRNTEAFF.